Listed here are 32 T cell receptor beta chains from one sample, sequenced in a study of blood T cell repertoires in COVID-19. Only in-frame clones appear in the TCRdb table, and some are missing; sequencing was by immunoSEQ multiplex PCR. This table has fewer than 200,000 clones, about 85% appearing once. Sample: PBMCs or T cells enriched from blood (not recorded which). These receptors all come from a middle-aged woman in a cohort exposed to, infected with or recovered from COVID-19 (not recorded which).

The chain links TRBV4-1 to TRBJ1-2; possible D gene TRBD1, 6 bases. Germline CDR1 reads MGHRA; CDR2 reads YSYEKL. Trimming took 0 bases from V and 4 from J, leaving 12 bases between them. The CDR3 extends over 15 amino acids. CDR3: CASSQERSGAYGYTF. The CDR3 region has the DNA TGCGCCAGCAGCCAAGAAAGATCAGGGGCCTATGGCTACACCTTC.

The chain employs TRBV3-1 (or the pseudogene TRBV3-2) and TRBJ1-1; 8 nucleotides agree with TRBD1. The CDR3 loop spans 15 amino acids. Losses at the gene ends were 6 bases for V and 1 base for J; bases not matched to a gene: 7. CDR1 and CDR2 from the germline V gene are LGHDT and YNNKEL (reference sequence). The CDR3 DNA follows: TGTGCCAGCAGGGGCAGGGGGCTGAGGAACACTGAAGCTTTCTTT. This translates into CASRGRGLRNTEAFF.

The genes are TRBV11-2 and TRBJ2-5; D possibly corresponds to TRBD2 (5 bases). Trimming left V 0 bases short and J 5 bases short, with 19 bases between. Germline CDR1 is SGHAT and CDR2 is FQNNGV. CDR3 size: 17 residues. CDR3 bases: TGTGCCAGCAGCTTAGATCCCTTGCGTCAGCGGATCGAGACCCAGTACTTC. Translated: CASSLDPLRQRIETQYF.

The chain has TRBV9 and TRBJ2-1, with D uncertain. Germline V gene lookup returns CDR1 SGDLS and CDR2 YYNGEE. Between the trimmed V and J ends, which lost 0 bases and 7 bases, there was a span of 20 bases. The CDR3 sequence is 17 residues long. CDR3 in amino acids: CASSVALSLGPSNEQFF. For the CDR3, the DNA is TGTGCCAGCAGCGTAGCTCTGAGCCTAGGTCCGTCAAATGAGCAGTTCTTC. Full variable domain (outside the CDR3, taken from reference TRBV9 and TRBJ2-1): DSGVTQTPKHLITATGQRVTLRCSPRSGDLSVYWYQQSLDQGLQFLIQYYNGEERAKGNILERFSAQQFPDLHSELNLSSLELGDSALYFCASSVALSLGPSNEQFFGPGTRLTVL.

The rearrangement uses TRBV7-2 and TRBJ1-2; 8 nucleotides line up with TRBD1. Germline loops: CDR1 SGHTA, CDR2 FQGNSA. After removal of 1 base from V and 7 bases from J, the junction contained 11 bases not matched to a gene. This CDR3 spans 16 amino acids. The CDR3 sequence is CASSLGWTGLVTGYTF. CDR3 nucleotide sequence: TGTGCCAGCAGCTTAGGTTGGACAGGGCTCGTGACTGGCTACACCTTC.

The chain recombines TRBV5-1 with TRBJ1-2, with TRBD1 identical over 10 bases. Germline CDR1 SGHRS, CDR2 YFSETQ. V dropped 0 bases and J dropped 7; count of bases not matched to a gene: 6. The CDR3 contains 15 residues. CDR3 residues: CASSLEGQGHGGYTF. In nucleotides, the CDR3 is TGCGCCAGCAGCTTGGAGGGACAGGGGCACGGTGGCTACACCTTC.

The table lists this clone with a count of one. The DNA for the CDR3 is TGTGCCAGCAGCGTGAGTCGGGACACAGATACGCAGTATTTT. This sequence encodes CASSVSRDTDTQYF. The chain combines TRBV9 with TRBJ2-3; perhaps TRBD2 as D (5 bases). The CDR3 extends over 14 amino acids. V lost 2 bases and J 2 bases, leaving 9 bases between the germline ends. Germline CDR1 SGDLS, CDR2 YYNGEE.

This chain uses TRBV5-1 with TRBJ2-7; TRBD1 matches at 10 bases. After removal of 4 bases from V and 0 bases from J, the junction contained 7 bases not matched to a gene. Germline loops: CDR1 SGHRS, CDR2 YFSETQ. CDR3 length: 16 residues. This CDR3 reads CASSRGWDRGSYEQYF. The CDR3 DNA sequence: TGCGCCAGCAGCCGCGGCTGGGACAGGGGCTCCTACGAGCAGTACTTC.

The chain couples TRBV4-1 to TRBJ1-2; 9 bases agree with TRBD1. This CDR3 region has 17 residues. Trimming at V came to 4 bases and at J to 4 bases, leaving 13 bases not matched to a gene. Germline V CDR1 and CDR2: MGHRA, YSYEKL. The chain's CDR3 is CASSREWVQGAVYGYTF. CDR3 nucleotide sequence: TGCGCCAGCAGCCGGGAATGGGTACAGGGGGCTGTCTATGGCTACACCTTC.

This clone was seen more than once but under ten times. The chain combines TRBV5-4 with TRBJ1-1, with TRBD1 as a possible D gene (6 bases). This CDR3 contains 12 residues. The germline CDR1 and CDR2 sequences are SGHNT and YYREEE (reference sequence). The V gene lost 5 bases and the J gene lost 1 base, with 6 bases spanning the gap. CDR3: CASRDRNTEAFF. The DNA for the CDR3 is TGTGCCAGCAGGGACAGGAACACTGAAGCTTTCTTT.

The chain combines TRBV4-2 with TRBJ2-7; TRBD1 agrees at 9 bases. Unmatched junction bases numbered 8, after V lost 4 bases and J lost 4 bases. Per germline, CDR1 LGHNA and CDR2 YNFKEQ. There are 15 residues in the CDR3. CDR3 coding DNA: TGTGCCAGCAGCCCGAACAGGGGGCTGGATTACGAGCAGTACTTC. It encodes CASSPNRGLDYEQYF.

The rearrangement links TRBV19 to TRBJ1-1; 9 nucleotides line up with TRBD1. The CDR3 loop spans 14 amino acids. Germline V lookup: CDR1 LNHDA, CDR2 SQIVND (reference sequence). V lost 10 bases and J lost 5; bases outside the gene matches: 11. CDR3 residues: CATDPGTGITEAFF. The CDR3 DNA reads TGTGCCACAGACCCCGGGACAGGGATAACTGAAGCTTTCTTT.

This clone was observed a single time. The chain has TRBV27 and TRBJ2-2; 10 nucleotides match TRBD1. Germline lookup yields CDR1 MNHEY and CDR2 SMNVEV (reference sequence). CDR3 length: 18 amino acids. With V trimmed by 4 bases and J by 1 base, 9 bases remained unmatched. CDR3 in DNA: TGTGCCAGCAGTTCCGGGACAGGGGTCCTCCTGAACACCGGGGAGCTGTTTTTT. This codes for CASSSGTGVLLNTGELFF.

This clone was seen once. The chain joins TRBV29-1 to TRBJ2-7, with a possible D match to TRBD2 (6 bases). V gave up 4 bases and J gave up 1 base, with 17 bases separating them. CDR3 length equals 15 residues. Germline V gene lookup returns CDR1 SQVTM and CDR2 ANQGSEA. The CDR3: CSVVGLLRGSYEQYF. The CDR3 DNA reads TGCAGCGTTGTGGGTCTCTTGCGGGGATCCTACGAGCAGTACTTC.

The genes are TRBV19 and TRBJ2-7, with 9 bases identical to TRBD2. This CDR3 spans 16 amino acids. Losses at the gene ends were 4 bases for V and 5 bases for J; bases not matched to a gene: 12. Germline values: CDR1 LNHDA, CDR2 SQIVND (reference sequence). Here the CDR3 DNA reads TGTGCCAGTAGTACAAGATGGGCGGGAGGGCCGGACGAGCAGTACTTC. Translated: CASSTRWAGGPDEQYF.

The chain recombines TRBV9 with TRBJ1-2, with 7 bases identical to TRBD1. This CDR3 contains 14 residues. Germline assignment: CDR1 SGDLS and CDR2 YYNGEE. V lost 1 base to trimming and J lost 4 bases; unmatched junction nucleotides: 4. The CDR3 nucleotides are TGTGCCAGCAGCGTATCAGGGGGGTTCTATGGCTACACCTTC. It translates to CASSVSGGFYGYTF.

The CDR3 bases are TGTGCCAGTTTGACAGGGCCTGAAGCTTTCTTT. It encodes CASLTGPEAFF. The chain combines TRBV19 with TRBJ1-1, with 7 bases matching TRBD1. V lost 8 bases to trimming and J lost 6 bases; unmatched junction nucleotides: 3. The CDR3 is 11 residues long. From germline, CDR1 is LNHDA and CDR2 SQIVND (reference sequence).

The CDR3 DNA is TGTGCCAGCAGCCTTGGGGGGGGACTCTACGAGCAGTACTTC. Residues: CASSLGGGLYEQYF. The chain is built from TRBV28 and TRBJ2-7, with 7 nucleotides matching TRBD2. Trimming removed 6 bases from V and 3 bases from J; junction bases left unmatched: 8. CDR3 length equals 14 residues. The germline V gene has CDR1 MDHEN and CDR2 SYDVKM.

This chain connects TRBV7-6 to TRBJ2-7, with 12 bases identical to TRBD2. The junction had 5 bases not matched to a gene; V was cut back by 5 bases and J by 0 bases. CDR3 length: 16 amino acids. Germline V gene sequence: CDR1 SGHVS, CDR2 FNYEAQ. CDR3 DNA: TGTGCCAGCAGCCCGCTGACTAGCGGGAGCTCCTACGAGCAGTACTTC. This gives the protein CASSPLTSGSSYEQYF.

The chain combines TRBV11-2 with TRBJ2-1; the D is unclear. V was trimmed by 1 base and J by 6 bases, leaving 13 bases between them. Germline values: CDR1 SGHAT, CDR2 FQNNGV. This CDR3 contains 15 residues. CDR3 bases: TGTGCCAGCAGCTTAGTAGTAGGTACGGGCAATGAGCAGTTCTTC. Its translation is CASSLVVGTGNEQFF.

V usage is TRBV7-9 and J usage is TRBJ1-4; 8 positions agree with TRBD1. V lost 3 bases, J lost 8 bases, and 2 bases stayed unmatched. The CDR3 runs 13 residues. The germline CDR1 and CDR2 sequences are SEHNR and FQNEAQ (reference sequence). In nucleotides, the CDR3 is TGTGCCAGCAGCTTCAGGGACAGGGAAAAACTGTTTTTT. Amino acids: CASSFRDREKLFF. The entire variable domain, with the rest obtained from reference TRBV7-9 and TRBJ1-4, is as follows: DTGVSQNPRHKITKRGQNVTFRCDPISEHNRLYWYRQTLGQGPEFLTYFQNEAQLEKSRLLSDRFSAERPKGSFSTLEIQRTEQGDSAMYLCASSFRDREKLFFGSGTQLSVL.

The rearrangement uses TRBV10-1 and TRBJ2-2, with unresolved D. The germline V gene encodes CDR1 WNHNN and CDR2 SYGVQD (reference sequence). Trimming stripped 10 bases from V and 0 bases from J, with 9 bases between. This CDR3 spans 13 amino acids. The CDR3 here is CAKTLANTGELFF. The DNA for the CDR3 is TGCGCCAAGACACTCGCGAACACCGGGGAGCTGTTTTTT.

The genes are TRBV4-1 and TRBJ1-1, with D unresolved. Trimming pared 3 bases from V and 3 bases from J, leaving 11 bases between. The CDR3 has 14 residues. Germline values: CDR1 MGHRA, CDR2 YSYEKL. CDR3 sequence (DNA): TGCGCCAGCAGCCAGGGCCCCGGATACACTGAAGCTTTCTTT. It yields the protein CASSQGPGYTEAFF.

The chain uses TRBV6-2 or TRBV6-3 and TRBJ1-2, with 7 bases fitting TRBD1. CDR1 and CDR2 from the germline V gene are MNHEY and SVGEGT. Trimming at V came to 0 bases and at J to 4 bases, leaving 8 bases not matched to a gene. The CDR3 is 16 residues long. CDR3: CASSYSTGAGSYGYTF. The CDR3 region has the DNA TGTGCCAGCAGTTACTCTACAGGGGCGGGGAGCTATGGCTACACCTTC.

The gene calls are TRBV14 and TRBJ1-2, with D tentatively TRBD1 (6 bases). Trimming stripped 2 bases from V and 8 bases from J, with 15 bases between. Germline CDR1 is SGHDN and CDR2 is FVKESK. The CDR3 is 14 amino acids. In DNA form, the CDR3 reads TGTGCCAGCAGCCAAATACGGACAGCGTCGGGCTACACCTTC. Translated: CASSQIRTASGYTF.

The V gene is TRBV11-3, the J gene TRBJ2-1; possibly TRBD2 for D (5 bases). This CDR3 has 18 residues. V was pared by 1 base and J by 0 bases, with 16 bases between. CDR1 and CDR2 (germline): SGHNT, YENEEA. The CDR3 here is CASSLGVWRRSSYNEQFF. The CDR3 bases are TGTGCCAGCAGCTTAGGGGTCTGGCGGAGGAGCTCCTACAATGAGCAGTTCTTC. Complete variable domain (other parts from reference TRBV11-3 and TRBJ2-1): EAGVVQSPRYKIIEKKQPVAFWCNPISGHNTLYWYLQNLGQGPELLIRYENEEAVDDSQLPKDRFSAERLKGVDSTLKIQPAELGDSAVYLCASSLGVWRRSSYNEQFFGPGTRLTVL.

This rearrangement joins TRBV7-9 to TRBJ2-1; the match to TRBD2 covers 7 bases. Germline CDR1 SEHNR, CDR2 FQNEAQ (reference sequence). V shed 1 base, J shed 1 base, and the junction held 4 bases outside the gene matches. The CDR3 has 16 residues. CDR3 bases: TGTGCCAGCAGCTTAGTTACCGGGGGGTCCTACAATGAGCAGTTCTTC. This gives the protein CASSLVTGGSYNEQFF.

This clone was observed once. The chain links TRBV2 to TRBJ1-1; D possibly corresponds to TRBD1 (5 bases). The CDR3 spans 13 residues. From germline, CDR1 is SNHLY and CDR2 FYNNEI. Trimming removed 8 bases at V and 1 base at J, with 11 bases between. CDR3 loop: CASEQESNTEAFF. Written as DNA, the CDR3 is TGTGCCAGCGAACAGGAGTCGAACACTGAAGCTTTCTTT.

The rearrangement links TRBV7-9 to TRBJ1-4, with 8 bases that match TRBD1. In germline, CDR1 is SEHNR, CDR2 FQNEAQ (reference sequence). The CDR3 sequence is 17 residues long. The V and J ends lost 3 bases and 8 bases, in that order; junction bases with no gene match: 14. For the CDR3, the DNA is TGTGCCAGCAGCTTCGTTACCCTGACAGGGGAGTTAGAAAAACTGTTTTTT. This gives the protein CASSFVTLTGELEKLFF.

The CDR3 loop reads CASSQVTTSGNSPLHF. The CDR3 DNA follows: TGCGCCAGCAGCCAAGTGACAACCTCTGGGAATTCACCCCTCCACTTT. The chain employs TRBV4-1 and TRBJ1-6; D gene ambiguous. The V end lost 1 base, the J end lost 7 bases, and 14 bases lay between the germline ends. This CDR3 contains 16 residues. Germline CDR1 and CDR2: MGHRA and YSYEKL.

This clone was counted a single time. The rearrangement uses TRBV15 and TRBJ1-1; D gene ambiguous. The CDR3 runs 14 residues. Per germline, CDR1 LNHNV and CDR2 YYDKDF (reference sequence). V was clipped by 1 base and J by 6 bases, with 12 bases between them. CDR3 protein: CATSRGGWRAEAFF. For the CDR3, the DNA is TGTGCCACCAGCAGAGGTGGATGGAGGGCTGAAGCTTTCTTT.

The chain is built from TRBV18 and TRBJ1-1, with D possibly TRBD1 on 5 matching bases. This CDR3 region has 15 residues. Germline CDR1 KGHSH, CDR2 LQKENI. The V and J ends lost 2 bases and 5 bases respectively, with 15 bases between them. The CDR3 DNA follows: TGTGCCAGCTCACCATTTGACGGGGGAAGGACTGAAGCTTTCTTT. This sequence encodes CASSPFDGGRTEAFF.